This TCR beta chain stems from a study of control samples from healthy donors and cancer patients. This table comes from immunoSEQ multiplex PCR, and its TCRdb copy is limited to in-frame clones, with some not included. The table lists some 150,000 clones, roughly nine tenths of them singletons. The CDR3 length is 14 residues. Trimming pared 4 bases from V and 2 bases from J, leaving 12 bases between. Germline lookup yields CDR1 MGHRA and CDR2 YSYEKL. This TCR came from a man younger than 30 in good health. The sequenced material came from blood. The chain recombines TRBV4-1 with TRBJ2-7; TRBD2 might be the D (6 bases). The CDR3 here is CASSLPGGAYEQYF. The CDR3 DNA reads TGCGCCAGCAGCCTCCCGGGCGGGGCCTACGAGCAGTACTTC.